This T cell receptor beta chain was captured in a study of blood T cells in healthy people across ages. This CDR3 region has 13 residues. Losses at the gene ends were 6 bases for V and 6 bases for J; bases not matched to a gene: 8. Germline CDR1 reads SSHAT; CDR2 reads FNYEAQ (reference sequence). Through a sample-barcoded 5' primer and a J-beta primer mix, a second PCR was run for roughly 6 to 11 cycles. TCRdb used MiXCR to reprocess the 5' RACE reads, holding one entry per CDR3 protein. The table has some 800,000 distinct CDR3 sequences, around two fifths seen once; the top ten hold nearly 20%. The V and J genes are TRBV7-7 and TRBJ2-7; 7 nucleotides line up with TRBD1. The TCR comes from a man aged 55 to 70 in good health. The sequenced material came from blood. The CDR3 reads CASSKQTGFEQYF. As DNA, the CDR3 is TGTGCCAGCAGTAAACAGACAGGGTTCGAGCAGTACTTC. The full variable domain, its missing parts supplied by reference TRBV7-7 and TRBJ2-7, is GAGVSQSPRYKVTKRGQDVTLRCDPISSHATLYWYQQALGQGPEFLTYFNYEAQPDKSGLPSDRFSAERPEGSISTLTIQRTEQRDSAMYRCASSKQTGFEQYFGPGTRLTVT.